These 14 T cell receptor beta chains originate from one sample sequenced in a study of blood T cells in healthy people across ages. Together with a sample-barcoded 5' primer, a J-beta primer mix was included in a second PCR lasting roughly 6 to 12 cycles. TCRdb redid the calling of the 5' RACE reads with MiXCR, one entry per CDR3 protein. The sample carries about 500,000 distinct CDR3 sequences, around 24% recorded once. These data are also associated with another study on T cells of mothers and their children.

Input material: blood. The receptors shown here come from a boy aged 10-17 years in good health.

The J gene is TRBJ1-4, the V gene TRBV19; no clear D. V gave up 9 bases and J gave up 5 bases, with 13 bases separating them. Germline CDR1 reads LNHDA; CDR2 reads SQIVND (reference sequence). The CDR3 contains 13 residues. The CDR3 DNA follows: TGTGCCAGCAGAAACGTGGGCAATGAAAAACTGTTTTTT. Its protein is CASRNVGNEKLFF.

This clonotype was counted only a few times. The J gene is TRBJ2-1, the V gene TRBV5-1; 7 bases map to TRBD2. The CDR3 consists of 20 residues. The junction had 15 bases not matched to a gene; V was cut back by 0 bases and J by 0 bases. CDR1 and CDR2 from the germline V gene are SGHRS and YFSETQ. CDR3 coding DNA: TGCGCCAGCAGCTTGGCCGTCAGGCAATCAAGCGGGATCTCCTACAATGAGCAGTTCTTC. Translation gives CASSLAVRQSSGISYNEQFF.

The table lists this clonotype with many counts. The chain employs TRBV5-1 and TRBJ1-2, with D uncertain. The germline gives CDR1 SGHRS, CDR2 YFSETQ. The CDR3 runs 13 residues. V lost 3 bases and J lost 2, with 8 bases in between. CDR3 nucleotides: TGCGCCAGCAGCTCCGGAAGGAACTATGGCTACACCTTC. Protein sequence: CASSSGRNYGYTF.

The chain recombines TRBV10-3 with TRBJ2-7; 10 bases map to TRBD2. This CDR3 region has 15 residues. Trimming removed 3 bases from V and 0 bases from J; junction bases left unmatched: 2. Germline CDR1 ENHRY, CDR2 SYGVKD. The CDR3 spells CAISDTSGVSYEQYF. CDR3 coding DNA: TGTGCCATCAGTGACACTAGCGGGGTCTCCTACGAGCAGTACTTC.

The rearrangement links TRBV6-2 or TRBV6-3 to TRBJ2-1; 7 bases are a match to TRBD2. Germline loops: CDR1 MNHEY, CDR2 SVGEGT. Trimming cost V 4 bases and J 2 bases; bases outside gene matches: 5. The CDR3 sequence is 15 residues long. CDR3 amino acids: CASSFGGSPYNEQFF. The CDR3 nucleotides read TGTGCCAGCAGTTTTGGCGGGAGCCCCTACAATGAGCAGTTCTTC.

There are a few counts of this clonotype. The V and J genes are TRBV6-1 and TRBJ2-7, with 9 nucleotides matching TRBD1. The V segment lost 1 base and the J segment 2 bases; nucleotides outside the gene matches: 0. Germline CDR1 and CDR2: MNHNS and SASEGT. This CDR3 is built from 14 residues. The CDR3 reads CASSEGTGAYEQYF. The CDR3 coding sequence is TGTGCCAGCAGTGAAGGGACAGGGGCCTACGAGCAGTACTTC.

This sequence joins TRBV10-3 and TRBJ2-3; a possible D gene is TRBD2 (6 bases). This CDR3 is built from 13 residues. V lost 8 bases and J 2 bases, leaving 11 bases between the germline ends. Germline CDR1 is ENHRY and CDR2 is SYGVKD. Here the CDR3 reads CAIGRGFTDTQYF. CDR3 nucleotide sequence: TGTGCCATCGGTCGGGGGTTCACAGATACGCAGTATTTT.

The table lists this clonotype with a count of one. V and J are TRBV30 and TRBJ2-1; D unresolved. The CDR3 sequence is 12 residues long. V dropped 0 bases and J dropped 7 bases, with 7 bases sitting between them. CDR1 GTSNPN and CDR2 SVGIG come from the germline V gene (reference sequence). CDR3 sequence (DNA): TGTGCCTGGAGTGTAGCGCGTAATGAGCAGTTCTTC. The encoded protein is CAWSVARNEQFF.

This clonotype was seen only a few times. The chain is built from TRBV7-8 and TRBJ2-5; maybe TRBD1 (6 bases). The germline V gene encodes CDR1 SGHVS and CDR2 FQNEAQ. V dropped 0 bases and J dropped 4 bases, with 21 bases sitting between them. The CDR3 has 18 residues. Here the CDR3 reads CASSLASRRRGFRETQYF. DNA of the CDR3: TGTGCCAGCAGCTTAGCGTCGAGGCGCAGGGGCTTTAGAGAGACCCAGTACTTC.

The chain joins TRBV7-2 to TRBJ1-1, with D unresolved. With 2 bases removed from V and 1 base from J, the gap between germline ends came to 11 bases. The CDR3 has 15 amino acids. Per germline, CDR1 SGHTA and CDR2 FQGNSA. The CDR3 nucleotides read TGTGCCAGCAGCTTAATAGGCACCCGGAACACTGAAGCTTTCTTT. Amino acids: CASSLIGTRNTEAFF.

This clonotype was seen a few times. V usage is TRBV5-1 and J usage is TRBJ2-6; 7 bases are a match to TRBD1. V lost 8 bases to trimming and J lost 2 bases; unmatched junction nucleotides: 7. The CDR3 totals 15 residues. CDR1 SGHRS and CDR2 YFSETQ come from the germline V gene. The CDR3 DNA is TGCGCCAGGTCGACAGGGAAAACTGGGGCCAACGTCCTGACTTTC. This translates into CARSTGKTGANVLTF.

The chain uses TRBV27 and TRBJ2-1; 7 nucleotides agree with TRBD1. The trim removed 2 bases at V and 3 bases at J, leaving 4 bases unmatched. Germline assignment: CDR1 MNHEY and CDR2 SMNVEV (reference sequence). This CDR3 is built from 15 residues. The CDR3 is CASSLLGTVYNEQFF. CDR3 sequence (DNA): TGTGCCAGCAGTTTACTCGGGACAGTCTACAATGAGCAGTTCTTC.

CDR3 nucleotides: TGTGCCAGCAGCTTAGCCGTCAGGTCGGAGGAGACCCAGTACTTC. Protein product: CASSLAVRSEETQYF. The V and J genes are TRBV7-9 and TRBJ2-5; no definite D call. This CDR3 has 15 amino acids. CDR1 is SEHNR and CDR2 is FQNEAQ in the germline V gene (reference sequence). V gave up 0 bases and J gave up 5 bases, with 13 bases separating them.

The CDR3 bases are TGTGCCAGCAGTAATAGCGGGGACCTCTACAATGAGCAGTTCTTC. This translates into CASSNSGDLYNEQFF. This chain joins TRBV28 and TRBJ2-1; 8 positions match TRBD2. V dropped 5 bases and J dropped 3; count of bases not matched to a gene: 6. This CDR3 comprises 15 residues. CDR1 and CDR2 from the germline V gene are MDHEN and SYDVKM. Variable domain in full (rest from reference TRBV28 and TRBJ2-1): DVKVTQSSRYLVKRTGEKVFLECVQDMDHENMFWYRQDPGLGLRLIYFSYDVKMKEKGDIPEGYSVSREKKERFSLILESASTNQTSMYLCASSNSGDLYNEQFFGPGTRLTVL.